This TCR beta chain appears in the sequencing data of a study of blood T cell repertoires in COVID-19. Overall study context: Samples came from the United States, Italy and Spain, spanning acute and convalescent COVID-19. The cDNA or gDNA used as material had been derived from T cells, B-cell-depleted T cells, or PBMCs.

Trimming pared 0 bases from V and 1 base from J, leaving 7 bases between. CDR1 and CDR2 (germline): SGHDT, YYEEEE. The CDR3 totals 14 residues. Data came from immunoSEQ multiplex PCR; TCRdb stores just in-frame clones and leaves some out. The sample includes more than 85,000 clones, nearly 85% seen only once; the top ten take approximately 7%. Sequenced material: peripheral blood. The receptor comes from a woman between 45 and 60 years old with acute or convalescent COVID-19. The chain is built from TRBV5-6 and TRBJ1-1; no definite D call. The CDR3 spells CASSLVARNTEAFF. For the CDR3, the DNA is TGTGCCAGCAGCTTGGTTGCGAGGAACACTGAAGCTTTCTTT.